This T cell receptor (beta chain) was recorded in a study of OX40 agonist ivuxolimab in advanced cancers. Study background: Eligibility admitted prior anti-PD-1, anti-PD-L1 or anti-CTLA-4 therapy; roughly 39% had some.

Points on this clone: The antigen is undetermined.

Germline assignment: CDR1 SGHDT and CDR2 YYEEEE. This CDR3 has 16 residues. The V and J ends lost 2 bases and 0 bases respectively, with 12 bases between them. The protocol was immunoSEQ multiplex PCR, while the TCRdb copy is restricted to in-frame clones and leaves out a portion. The table includes just under 65,000 clones, roughly 81% detected once. Findings of the study overall: Compared with others, partial responders at 0.1-3.0 mg/kg displayed clonal expansion among the lowest. By week 6 at 0.1 to 3.0 mg/kg, blood CD4+ and CD8+ T cells had expanded clonally.

Autoimmune disease history or systemic immunosuppression barred patients. The chain couples TRBV5-6 to TRBJ2-4; a weak D match, TRBD1 (6 bases). The specimen comprised CD4+ or CD8+ T cells sorted from blood, sampled in a trial of the OX40 agonist ivuxolimab. This TCR derives from an adult with an advanced solid tumor such as melanoma, head and neck, liver or kidney cancer. The CDR3 DNA reads TGTGCCAGCAGCTTCCGACAGGTCCTAGCCAAAAACATTCAGTACTTC. Its protein is CASSFRQVLAKNIQYF.